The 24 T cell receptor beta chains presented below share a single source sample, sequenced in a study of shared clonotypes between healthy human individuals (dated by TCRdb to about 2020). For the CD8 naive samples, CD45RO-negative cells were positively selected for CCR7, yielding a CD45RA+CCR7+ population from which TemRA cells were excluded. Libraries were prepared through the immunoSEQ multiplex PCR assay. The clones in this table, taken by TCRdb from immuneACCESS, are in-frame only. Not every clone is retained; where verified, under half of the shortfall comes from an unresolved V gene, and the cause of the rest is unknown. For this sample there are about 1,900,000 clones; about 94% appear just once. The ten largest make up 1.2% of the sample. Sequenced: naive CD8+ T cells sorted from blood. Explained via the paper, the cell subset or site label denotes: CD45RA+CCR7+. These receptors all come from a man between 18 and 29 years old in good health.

The CDR3: CASSYLRHGSNQPQHF. CDR3 nucleotide sequence: TGTGCCAGCAGTTACTTGAGACACGGTTCCAATCAGCCCCAGCATTTT. V usage is TRBV6-6 and J usage is TRBJ1-5; D remains ambiguous. The V gene's germline CDR1 is MNHNY and CDR2 SVGAGI (reference sequence). V lost 1 base and J 3 bases, leaving 13 bases between the germline ends. CDR3 length: 16 amino acids.

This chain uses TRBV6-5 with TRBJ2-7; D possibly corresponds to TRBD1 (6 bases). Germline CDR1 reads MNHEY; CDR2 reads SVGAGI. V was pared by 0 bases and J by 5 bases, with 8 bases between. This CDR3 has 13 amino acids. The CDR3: CASSYSPGDEQYF. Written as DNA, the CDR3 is TGTGCCAGCAGTTACTCCCCAGGGGACGAGCAGTACTTC.

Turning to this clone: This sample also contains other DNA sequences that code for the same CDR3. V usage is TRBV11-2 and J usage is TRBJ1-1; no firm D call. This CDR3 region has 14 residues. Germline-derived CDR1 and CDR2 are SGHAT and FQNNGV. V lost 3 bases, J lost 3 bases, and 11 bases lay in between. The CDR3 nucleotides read TGTGCCAGCAGCTTGGGAGTGGGGTACACTGAAGCTTTCTTT. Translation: CASSLGVGYTEAFF.

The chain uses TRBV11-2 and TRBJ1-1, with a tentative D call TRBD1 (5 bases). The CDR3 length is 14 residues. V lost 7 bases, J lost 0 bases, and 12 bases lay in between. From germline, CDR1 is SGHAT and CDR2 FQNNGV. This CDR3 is CASNRGLMNTEAFF. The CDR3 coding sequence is TGTGCCAGCAATCGGGGCCTAATGAACACTGAAGCTTTCTTT.

The CDR3 here is CASSDEGGPPHNEQFF. In DNA form, the CDR3 reads TGTGCCAGCTCCGATGAGGGGGGGCCTCCCCACAATGAGCAGTTCTTC. V is TRBV27 and J is TRBJ2-1; D is perhaps TRBD2 (7 bases). The V end was cut by 8 bases, the J end by 5 bases, with 22 bases between. This CDR3 spans 16 amino acids. CDR1 is MNHEY and CDR2 is SMNVEV in the germline V gene (reference sequence).

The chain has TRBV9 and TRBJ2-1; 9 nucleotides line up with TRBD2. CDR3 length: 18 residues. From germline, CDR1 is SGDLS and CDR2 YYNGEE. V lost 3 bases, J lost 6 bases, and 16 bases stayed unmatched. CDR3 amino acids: CASSADVIIAGDRNEQFF. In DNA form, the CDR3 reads TGTGCCAGCAGCGCCGACGTGATTATAGCGGGGGACCGCAATGAGCAGTTCTTC.

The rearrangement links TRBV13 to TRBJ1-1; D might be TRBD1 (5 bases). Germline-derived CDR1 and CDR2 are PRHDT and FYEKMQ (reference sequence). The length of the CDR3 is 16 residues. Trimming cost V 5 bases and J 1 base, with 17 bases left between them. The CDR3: CASSQLGVRGNTEAFF. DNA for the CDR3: TGTGCCAGCAGCCAGTTGGGGGTTAGGGGGAACACTGAAGCTTTCTTT.

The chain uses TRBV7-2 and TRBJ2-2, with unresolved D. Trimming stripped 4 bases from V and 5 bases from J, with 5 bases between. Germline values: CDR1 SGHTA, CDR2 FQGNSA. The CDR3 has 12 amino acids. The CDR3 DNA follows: TGTGCCAGCAGCTCCCGAACCGGGGAGCTGTTTTTT. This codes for CASSSRTGELFF. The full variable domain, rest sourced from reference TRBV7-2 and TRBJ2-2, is GAGVSQSPSNKVTEKGKDVELRCDPISGHTALYWYRQSLGQGLEFLIYFQGNSAPDKSGLPSDRFSAERTGGSVSTLTIQRTQQEDSAVYLCASSSRTGELFFGEGSRLTVL.

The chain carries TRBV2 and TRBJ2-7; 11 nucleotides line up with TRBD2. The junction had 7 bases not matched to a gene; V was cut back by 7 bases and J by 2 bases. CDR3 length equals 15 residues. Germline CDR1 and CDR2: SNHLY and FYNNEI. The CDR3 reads CASTDPGLAAYEQYF. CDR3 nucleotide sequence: TGTGCCAGCACCGATCCGGGACTAGCGGCCTACGAGCAGTACTTC.

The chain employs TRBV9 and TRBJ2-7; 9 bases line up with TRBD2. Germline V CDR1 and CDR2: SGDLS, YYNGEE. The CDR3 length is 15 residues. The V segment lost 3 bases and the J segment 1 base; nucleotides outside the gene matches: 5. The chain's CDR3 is CASSGTSGYSYEQYF. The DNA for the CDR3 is TGTGCCAGCAGCGGAACTAGCGGGTATTCCTACGAGCAGTACTTC.

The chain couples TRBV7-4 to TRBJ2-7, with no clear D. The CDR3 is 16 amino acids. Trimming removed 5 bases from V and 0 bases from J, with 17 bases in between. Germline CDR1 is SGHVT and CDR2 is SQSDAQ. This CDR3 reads CASSPCRLFSSYEQYF. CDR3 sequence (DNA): TGTGCCAGCAGCCCCTGCCGTCTTTTTAGCTCCTACGAGCAGTACTTC.

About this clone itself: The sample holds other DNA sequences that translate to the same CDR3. The CDR3 loop reads CASSDQGDEQFF. The DNA for the CDR3 is TGTGCCAGCAGCGACCAGGGTGATGAGCAGTTCTTC. V gene TRBV9 combines with J gene TRBJ2-1; a weak D match, TRBD1 (5 bases). Germline lookup yields CDR1 SGDLS and CDR2 YYNGEE. Trimming removed 3 bases from V and 8 bases from J, with 9 bases in between. The CDR3 is 12 residues long.

This chain's CDR3 is CASSPRGDYGYTF. The DNA for the CDR3 is TGTGCCAGCAGCCCGAGGGGGGACTATGGCTACACCTTC. V and J are TRBV11-2 and TRBJ1-2, with TRBD1 as a possible D gene (6 bases). V lost 5 bases and J 3 bases, leaving 10 bases between the germline ends. Germline V gene sequence: CDR1 SGHAT, CDR2 FQNNGV. The CDR3 covers 13 residues.

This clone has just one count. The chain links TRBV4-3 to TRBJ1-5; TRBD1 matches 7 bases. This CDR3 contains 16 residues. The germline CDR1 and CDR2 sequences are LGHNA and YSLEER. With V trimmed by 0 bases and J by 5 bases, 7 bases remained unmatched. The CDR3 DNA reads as TGCGCCAGCAGCCAAGATTGGCCAGGGGGAGATCAGCCCCAGCATTTT. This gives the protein CASSQDWPGGDQPQHF.

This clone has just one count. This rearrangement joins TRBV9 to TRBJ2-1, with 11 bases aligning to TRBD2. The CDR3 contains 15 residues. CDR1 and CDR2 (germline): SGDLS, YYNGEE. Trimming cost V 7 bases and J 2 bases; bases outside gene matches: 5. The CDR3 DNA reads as TGTGCCAGCCAAGGGACTAGCGGAGCCTACAATGAGCAGTTCTTC. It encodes CASQGTSGAYNEQFF. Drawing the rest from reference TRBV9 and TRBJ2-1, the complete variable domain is DSGVTQTPKHLITATGQRVTLRCSPRSGDLSVYWYQQSLDQGLQFLIQYYNGEERAKGNILERFSAQQFPDLHSELNLSSLELGDSALYFCASQGTSGAYNEQFFGPGTRLTVL.

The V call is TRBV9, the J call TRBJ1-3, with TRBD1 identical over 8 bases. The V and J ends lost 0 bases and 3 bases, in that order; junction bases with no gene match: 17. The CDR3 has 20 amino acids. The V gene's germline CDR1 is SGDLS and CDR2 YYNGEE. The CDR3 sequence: CASSVEGSSSTGALGNTIYF. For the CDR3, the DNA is TGTGCCAGCAGCGTAGAGGGTAGTTCGTCGACAGGGGCTCTTGGAAACACCATATATTTT. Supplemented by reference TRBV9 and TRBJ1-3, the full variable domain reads DSGVTQTPKHLITATGQRVTLRCSPRSGDLSVYWYQQSLDQGLQFLIQYYNGEERAKGNILERFSAQQFPDLHSELNLSSLELGDSALYFCASSVEGSSSTGALGNTIYFGEGSWLTVV.

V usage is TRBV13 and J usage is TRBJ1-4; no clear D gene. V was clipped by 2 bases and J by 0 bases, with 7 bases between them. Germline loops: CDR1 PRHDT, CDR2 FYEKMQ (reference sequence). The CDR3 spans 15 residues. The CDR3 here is CASSLNSATNEKLFF. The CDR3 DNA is TGTGCCAGCAGCTTAAACAGTGCAACTAATGAAAAACTGTTTTTT.

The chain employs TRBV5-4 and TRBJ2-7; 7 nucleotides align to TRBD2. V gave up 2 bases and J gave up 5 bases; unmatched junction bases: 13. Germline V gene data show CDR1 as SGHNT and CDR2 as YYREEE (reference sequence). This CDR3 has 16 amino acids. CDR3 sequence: CASSFGAGLPPDEQYF. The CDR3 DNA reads TGTGCCAGCAGCTTTGGAGCGGGACTGCCCCCGGACGAGCAGTACTTC.

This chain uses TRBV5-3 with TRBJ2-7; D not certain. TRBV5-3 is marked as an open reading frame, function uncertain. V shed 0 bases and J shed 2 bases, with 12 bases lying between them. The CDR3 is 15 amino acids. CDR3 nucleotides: TGTGCCAGAAGCTTGGTGTCCAGGCCAGCCTACGAGCAGTACTTC. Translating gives CARSLVSRPAYEQYF.

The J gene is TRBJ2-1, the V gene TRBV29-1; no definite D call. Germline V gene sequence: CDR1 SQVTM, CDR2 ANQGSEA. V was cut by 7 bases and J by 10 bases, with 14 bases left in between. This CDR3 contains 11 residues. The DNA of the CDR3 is TGCAGCGACTGGGAATTAAAAGAGCAGTTCTTC. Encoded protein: CSDWELKEQFF.

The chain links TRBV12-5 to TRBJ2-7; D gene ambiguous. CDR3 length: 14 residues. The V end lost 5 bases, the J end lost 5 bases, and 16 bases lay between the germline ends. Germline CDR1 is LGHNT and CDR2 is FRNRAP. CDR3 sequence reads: CASGPNVLTHEQYF. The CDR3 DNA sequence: TGTGCTAGTGGTCCAAACGTGCTAACCCACGAGCAGTACTTC.

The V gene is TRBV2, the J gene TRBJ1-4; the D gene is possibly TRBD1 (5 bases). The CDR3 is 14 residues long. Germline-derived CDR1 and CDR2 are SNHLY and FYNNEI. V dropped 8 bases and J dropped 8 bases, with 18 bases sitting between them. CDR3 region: CASANYTRGEKLFF. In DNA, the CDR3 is TGTGCCAGCGCTAATTATACACGGGGCGAAAAACTGTTTTTT.

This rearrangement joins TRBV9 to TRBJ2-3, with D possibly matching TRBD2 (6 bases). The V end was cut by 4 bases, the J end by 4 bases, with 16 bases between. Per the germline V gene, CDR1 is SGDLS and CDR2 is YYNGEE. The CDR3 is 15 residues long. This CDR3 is CASSPMGGRADTQYF. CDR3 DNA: TGTGCCAGCAGCCCAATGGGAGGACGCGCAGATACGCAGTATTTT.

CDR3 coding DNA: TGCGCCAGCAGCCAAGATCAGGGTTCAGGAAACACCATATATTTT. Translated, it gives CASSQDQGSGNTIYF. The chain recombines TRBV4-3 with TRBJ1-3; D may be TRBD1 (5 bases). The CDR3 is made up of 15 amino acids. V dropped 0 bases and J dropped 4 bases, with 10 bases sitting between them. Germline values: CDR1 LGHNA, CDR2 YSLEER.